This T cell receptor (beta chain) derives from a study of control samples from healthy donors and cancer patients. Profiled with immunoSEQ multiplex PCR; TCRdb holds only in-frame clones, not every one. The table has 80,000 to 100,000 clones, more than 90% seen once. CDR1 is SGHTS, CDR2 YDEGEE, per germline. The CDR3 has 12 residues. Trimming left V 5 bases short and J 6 bases short, with 11 bases between. The chain is built from TRBV5-8 and TRBJ1-2; D unresolved. This receptor was taken from a human donor in good health. The donor label of this sample is uncertain. The sequencing sample was made of blood. CDR3 nucleotide sequence: TGTGCCAGCAGGCGATCCGCGGATGGCTACACCTTC. Protein: CASRRSADGYTF.